The TCR beta chain described here comes from a study of Graves' ophthalmopathy and Graves' hyperthyroidism. Study-wide context: The authors collected peripheral blood at initial diagnosis, before any treatment.

This clonotype appeared many times. Amplification of the TCR beta CDR3 regions used RNA transcripts (as template). The library came from an HTBI-primed first-round RT-PCR and a second-round multiplex PCR. TCRdb fed the multiplex PCR reads into MiXCR, producing one record per CDR3 protein. The sample lists hundreds of thousands of distinct CDR3 sequences, around a fifth occurring once. Fresh peripheral blood (approximately 10 ml) yielded the PBMCs. V was cut by 2 bases and J by 0 bases, with 7 bases left in between. This CDR3 has 15 amino acids. The receptor was isolated from a woman aged 18-29 years with stable Graves' hyperthyroidism. Material for sequencing was peripheral blood. The rearrangement uses TRBV12-3 or TRBV12-4 and TRBJ2-2; unclear D gene. The CDR3 region has the DNA TGTGCCAGCAGTTTACAGACGGCGAACACCGGGGAGCTGTTTTTT. Its protein product is CASSLQTANTGELFF.